The rows below give T cell receptor beta chains drawn from one sample of a study of early T cells in non-severe SARS-CoV-2 infection. TCRdb re-derived calls from the 5' RACE reads in MiXCR, one entry per CDR3 protein. The repertoire has some 48,000 distinct CDR3 sequences, around 7.7% of them found once; the top ten carry 5% to 6.5%. The sequenced material came from whole blood. All receptors derive from an adult who was a healthcare worker with PCR-confirmed SARS-CoV-2 infection or an uninfected control (not recorded which). CDR3s include the opening cysteine and the closing phenylalanine or tryptophan. A D gene is named only where the DNA matches it firmly. Size is omitted from some rows. Given values are once, few, many or a class for expanded clones.

d_gene | abundance | j_gene | v_gene | CDR3aa | CDR3nt
. | many | TRBJ1-1 | TRBV6-5 | CASSYSAVNTEAFF | TGTGCCAGCAGTTACTCGGCGGTGAACACTGAAGCTTTCTTT
. | . | TRBJ2-7 | TRBV6-4 | CASRGTGEQYF | TGTGCCAGCAGAGGGACCGGGGAGCAGTACTTC
. | many | TRBJ2-5 | TRBV20-1 | CSARIGETQYF | TGCAGTGCTAGAATAGGAGAGACCCAGTACTTC
. | . | TRBJ2-2 | TRBV9 | CASSVASVVSNTGELFF | TGTGCCAGCAGCGTAGCTTCAGTAGTGTCGAACACCGGGGAGCTGTTTTTT
TRBD2 | many | TRBJ2-7 | TRBV12-3/TRBV12-4 | CASSSGTSGGAFYEQYF | TGTGCCAGCAGTTCCGGGACTAGCGGGGGGGCTTTTTACGAGCAGTACTTC
. | . | TRBJ1-2 | TRBV3-1 | CASSPQGHPGGYEGYTF | TGTGCCAGCAGCCCGCAAGGACACCCGGGAGGTTACGAAGGCTACACCTTC
TRBD2 | . | TRBJ2-5 | TRBV4-3 | CASSPSGLAVKETQYF | TGCGCCAGCAGCCCTTCCGGACTAGCGGTGAAAGAGACCCAGTACTTC
. | few | TRBJ2-3 | TRBV20-1 | CSADRWGPHQSTDTQYF | TGCAGTGCGGACCGGTGGGGCCCTCACCAAAGCACAGATACGCAGTATTTT
TRBD1 | many | TRBJ2-1 | TRBV6-2/TRBV6-3 | CASSYDRVAYNEQFF | TGTGCCAGCAGTTACGACAGGGTGGCCTACAATGAGCAGTTCTTC
. | many | TRBJ2-3 | TRBV6-6 | CASSYSMGGRNTDTQYF | TGTGCCAGCAGTTACTCGATGGGGGGGCGGAACACAGATACGCAGTATTTT
. | many | TRBJ1-5 | TRBV28 | CASSLWSDNQPQHF | TGTGCCAGCAGTTTATGGTCCGACAATCAGCCCCAGCATTTT
. | many | TRBJ2-1 | TRBV11-3 | CASSPIQGSNEQFF | TGTGCCAGCAGCCCCATACAGGGTTCCAATGAGCAGTTCTTC
. | . | TRBJ1-1 | TRBV14 | CASSQASRGPAFF | TGTGCCAGCAGCCAAGCGAGTCGGGGGCCAGCTTTCTTT
. | many | TRBJ2-2 | TRBV30 | CAWILQRNTGELFF | TGTGCCTGGATCCTACAGAGGAACACCGGGGAGCTGTTTTTT
TRBD1 | many | TRBJ2-7 | TRBV29-1 | CSVQNRGTAYEQYF | TGCAGCGTACAGAACAGGGGGACGGCCTACGAGCAGTACTTC
. | . | TRBJ1-1 | TRBV19 | CASSLPLNTGAFF | TGTGCCAGTAGTTTACCCCTGAACACTGGAGCTTTCTTT
. | many | TRBJ1-5 | TRBV5-1 | CASSLAVNQPQHF | TGCGCCAGCAGCTTGGCGGTAAATCAGCCCCAGCATTTT
. | . | TRBJ1-6 | TRBV5-1 | CASSGDSYNSPLHF | TGCGCCAGCAGCGGCGACTCCTATAATTCACCCCTCCACTTT
TRBD1 | few | TRBJ1-3 | TRBV6-6 | CASSPRGPGNTIYF | TGTGCCAGCAGTCCAAGGGGGCCGGGAAACACCATATATTTT
TRBD1 | many | TRBJ1-1 | TRBV29-1 | CSVRLRTGNTEAFF | TGCAGCGTCCGATTGAGGACAGGGAACACTGAAGCTTTCTTT
. | few | TRBJ2-7 | TRBV14 | CASSQYSYEQYF | TGTGCCAGCAGCCAGTACTCCTACGAGCAGTACTTC
TRBD1 | few | TRBJ2-5 | TRBV20-1 | CSAALRDRGEETQYF | TGCAGTGCTGCGCTCCGGGACAGGGGTGAGGAGACCCAGTACTTC
. | many | TRBJ1-4 | TRBV28 | CASGTGTTNEKLFF | TGTGCCAGCGGTACAGGTACAACTAATGAAAAACTGTTTTTT
. | many | TRBJ1-6 | TRBV27 | CASSLRGARSPLHF | TGTGCCAGCAGTTTAAGAGGTGCCAGATCACCCCTCCACTTT
. | few | TRBJ2-6 | TRBV28 | CASRIGSSGANVLTF | TGTGCCAGCAGGATCGGTAGCTCTGGGGCCAACGTCCTGACTTTC
. | few | TRBJ2-2 | TRBV9 | CASSVGGELFF | TGTGCCAGCAGCGTAGGCGGGGAGCTGTTTTTT